The 23 T cell receptor beta chains below all came from one sample that was sequenced in a study of blood T cells in healthy people across ages. The use of a sample-barcoded 5' primer and a J-beta primer mix characterized a second PCR of about 7 to 12 cycles. One entry per CDR3 protein results from TCRdb running MiXCR on the 5' RACE reads. The sample shows approximately 820,000 distinct CDR3 sequences, around 42% of them seen only once. Sequencing was done on a sample of blood. These receptors came from a man in his sixties in good health.

This clonotype was counted only a few times. The chain employs TRBV4-1 and TRBJ1-6, with D maybe TRBD1 (6 bases). CDR3 length: 16 amino acids. Trimming took off 0 bases at V and 6 bases at J, with 12 bases between the two ends. The germline V gene encodes CDR1 MGHRA and CDR2 YSYEKL. The CDR3 nucleotides are TGCGCCAGCAGCCAAGATCCGGGGGCGCTTAATTCACCCCTCCACTTT. Translated: CASSQDPGALNSPLHF.

This clonotype was observed a handful of times. This chain connects TRBV7-9 to TRBJ2-4; the match to TRBD1 covers 7 bases. V trimming: 5 bases; J trimming: 9 bases; junction bases outside the gene matches: 7. Germline V gene sequence: CDR1 SEHNR, CDR2 FQNEAQ (reference sequence). This CDR3 region has 13 residues. The CDR3 here is CASSPMTGPIQYF. The CDR3 bases are TGTGCCAGCAGCCCAATGACAGGGCCCATTCAGTACTTC.

The V gene is TRBV10-3, the J gene TRBJ2-7; 11 bases align to TRBD1. V gave up 6 bases and J gave up 7 bases; unmatched junction bases: 23. The CDR3 covers 19 residues. The germline gives CDR1 ENHRY, CDR2 SYGVKD. In nucleotides, the CDR3 is TGTGCCATCAGCGGAAAAAGTCCCGGGACAGGGGGACGTAGCAATGAGCAGTACTTC. Translated, it gives CAISGKSPGTGGRSNEQYF.

V gene TRBV12-3 or TRBV12-4 combines with J gene TRBJ2-7; 7 bases match TRBD1. The tail of the sequence fits TRBJ2-5 better, so the J call may be wrong. This CDR3 has 13 residues. The chain's CDR3 is CASSKRQGETQYF. The DNA of the CDR3 is TGTGCCAGCAGCAAACGACAGGGCGAGACCCAGTACTTC.

The chain has TRBV3-1 and TRBJ1-5, with 9 bases fitting TRBD1. CDR1 is LGHDT, CDR2 YNNKEL, per germline (reference sequence). This CDR3 has 17 residues. V shed 4 bases, J shed 2 bases, and the junction held 9 bases outside the gene matches. The CDR3 DNA reads as TGTGCCAGCAGCCCCTCGGACAGGGGATTCGGCAATCAGCCCCAGCATTTT. It codes for CASSPSDRGFGNQPQHF.

This clonotype was counted between two and nine times. The chain is built from TRBV11-2 and TRBJ1-1, with D perhaps matching TRBD1 (5 bases). Germline V lookup: CDR1 SGHAT, CDR2 FQNNGV. Trimming shortened V by 0 bases and J by 4 bases, and 15 bases separated the two germline ends. The CDR3 length is 16 residues. CDR3 sequence: CASSLDRAGLGTEAFF. The CDR3 DNA reads TGTGCCAGCAGCTTAGATCGGGCGGGGCTTGGCACTGAAGCTTTCTTT.

This clonotype was picked up one time. The V and J genes are TRBV5-1 and TRBJ2-1; 8 positions match TRBD1. This CDR3 spans 12 amino acids. With 1 base clipped from V and 12 bases from J, the junction kept 3 bases outside the gene matches. Germline loops: CDR1 SGHRS, CDR2 YFSETQ. For the CDR3, the DNA is TGCGCCAGCAGCTTGAACGGACAGGGGCAGTTCTTC. This encodes CASSLNGQGQFF.

This clonotype was counted between two and nine times. CDR3 coding DNA: TGTGCCAGCAGCTACCTAGCGGTCTCCTATGAGCAGTTCTTC. It yields the protein CASSYLAVSYEQFF. This chain uses TRBV7-2 with TRBJ2-1, with 7 bases that match TRBD2. The V segment lost 4 bases and the J segment 8 bases; nucleotides outside the gene matches: 8. This CDR3 has 14 residues. Looked up from germline, CDR1 is SGHTA and CDR2 is FQGNSA.

The gene calls are TRBV11-2 and TRBJ2-7; D possibly corresponds to TRBD2 (5 bases). Trimming removed 5 bases from V and 3 bases from J, with 11 bases in between. CDR3 size: 13 residues. Germline-derived CDR1 and CDR2 are SGHAT and FQNNGV. CDR3 sequence (DNA): TGTGCCAGCAGCCCGCAGAGGGTCTACGAGCAGTACTTC. Protein: CASSPQRVYEQYF.

This rearrangement joins TRBV2 to TRBJ1-5, with 7 bases lining up with TRBD1. The V and J ends lost 3 bases and 5 bases, in that order; junction bases with no gene match: 4. The CDR3 runs to 14 residues. Germline assignment: CDR1 SNHLY and CDR2 FYNNEI. The CDR3 region has the DNA TGTGCCAGCAGTGACCCCAGGGGGGATCAGCCCCAGCATTTT. Translating it yields CASSDPRGDQPQHF.

The chain couples TRBV9 to TRBJ2-1; 10 bases map to TRBD2. There are 16 residues in the CDR3. V lost 0 bases to trimming and J lost 9 bases; unmatched junction nucleotides: 9. Germline CDR1 SGDLS, CDR2 YYNGEE. CDR3: CASSVAVSGGSSEQFF. CDR3 nucleotide sequence: TGTGCCAGCAGCGTAGCTGTTAGCGGGGGGAGTAGTGAGCAGTTCTTC.

J is TRBJ2-7 and V is TRBV29-1; D tentatively reads TRBD1 or TRBD2 (5 bases each). This CDR3 comprises 12 residues. Germline V lookup: CDR1 SQVTM, CDR2 ANQGSEA. V dropped 7 bases and J dropped 2 bases, with 12 bases sitting between them. CDR3 amino acids: CSGMGRTYEQYF. CDR3 DNA: TGCAGCGGGATGGGACGGACCTACGAGCAGTACTTC.

The rearrangement links TRBV13 to TRBJ1-2; 10 bases agree with TRBD1. Per the germline V gene, CDR1 is PRHDT and CDR2 is FYEKMQ (reference sequence). The CDR3 extends over 18 amino acids. The ends lost 5 bases at V and 0 bases at J; junction bases unmatched: 12. The CDR3 loop reads CASSREDRGIPSNYGYTF. The CDR3 DNA follows: TGTGCCAGCAGCAGAGAGGACAGGGGGATTCCTTCTAACTATGGCTACACCTTC.

The genes are TRBV29-1 and TRBJ1-1; possible D gene TRBD1, 5 bases. The CDR3 is made up of 13 amino acids. The V and J ends lost 5 bases and 7 bases respectively, with 17 bases between them. Germline lookup yields CDR1 SQVTM and CDR2 ANQGSEA. The CDR3 DNA follows: TGCAGCGTTACCGGGACCCCGAAGGGTGAAGCTTTCTTT. Its protein product is CSVTGTPKGEAFF.

The chain is built from TRBV5-1 and TRBJ1-1; D is unresolved. From germline, CDR1 is SGHRS and CDR2 YFSETQ. This CDR3 has 14 amino acids. Between the trimmed V and J ends, which lost 4 bases and 1 base, there was a span of 11 bases. The CDR3 DNA reads TGCGCCAGCAGCGAGCTTACAGAGAACACTGAAGCTTTCTTT. This gives the protein CASSELTENTEAFF.

About this clonotype: This may come from a read error, since a much larger clone is one base off. The rearrangement uses TRBV20-1 and TRBJ2-1; D may be TRBD2 (6 bases). V shed 3 bases and J shed 4 bases, with 19 bases lying between them. CDR3 length: 16 residues. The V gene's germline CDR1 is DFQATT and CDR2 SNEGSKA (reference sequence). The CDR3 DNA follows: TGCAGTGCTAGGGCCCCCGAGACTAGTATTTACAATGAGCAGTTCTTC. This gives the protein CSARAPETSIYNEQFF.

This clonotype was detected many times. CDR3 sequence: CSARTGSYEQYF. DNA for the CDR3: TGCAGTGCTAGAACGGGCTCCTACGAGCAGTACTTC. This chain links TRBV20-1 with TRBJ2-7; D remains ambiguous. Trimming took 2 bases from V and 0 from J, leaving 5 bases between them. In germline, CDR1 is DFQATT, CDR2 SNEGSKA (reference sequence). The CDR3 has 12 amino acids.

DNA for the CDR3: TGCAGTGCCACTCCAGACAATGATTCACCCCTCCACTTT. Amino acids: CSATPDNDSPLHF. The genes are TRBV20-1 and TRBJ1-6; D not resolved. CDR3 length equals 13 residues. The germline V and J ends were trimmed by 6 bases and 8 bases, with 14 bases remaining between them. Germline V gene sequence: CDR1 DFQATT, CDR2 SNEGSKA (reference sequence).

The V call is TRBV24-1, the J call TRBJ1-2, with a possible D match to TRBD1 (5 bases). V was pared by 6 bases and J by 3 bases, with 7 bases between. The germline CDR1 and CDR2 sequences are KGHDR and SFDVKD. This CDR3 is built from 12 residues. CDR3 sequence reads: CATSQGDYGYTF. CDR3 nucleotide sequence: TGTGCCACCAGTCAGGGAGACTATGGCTACACCTTC.

This clonotype was observed a few times. The J gene is TRBJ2-6, the V gene TRBV11-2; TRBD2 agrees at 7 bases. Germline V gene sequence: CDR1 SGHAT, CDR2 FQNNGV. Losses at the gene ends were 5 bases for V and 3 bases for J; bases not matched to a gene: 4. This CDR3 comprises 15 residues. The CDR3 coding sequence is TGTGCCAGCAGCAAAGCGGGGAGTGGGGCCAACGTCCTGACTTTC. Translated: CASSKAGSGANVLTF.

This clonotype was detected a few times. The chain combines TRBV7-3 with TRBJ2-6; D might be TRBD1 (5 bases). This CDR3 is 16 amino acids long. Germline lookup yields CDR1 SGHTA and CDR2 FQGTGA. Trimming took 5 bases from V and 0 from J, leaving 11 bases between them. The CDR3 DNA reads as TGTGCCAGCAGCCAGGGAAGGGTCTCTGGGGCCAACGTCCTGACTTTC. It translates to CASSQGRVSGANVLTF.

This clonotype was picked up a small number of times. This sequence joins TRBV6-5 and TRBJ2-7; tentative D call: TRBD2 (6 bases). Trimming removed 6 bases at V and 2 bases at J, with 17 bases between. The CDR3 has 15 residues. The germline V gene has CDR1 MNHEY and CDR2 SVGAGI. Here the CDR3 DNA reads TGTGCCAGCAGATCAAGGAGGGACGCCACCTACGAGCAGTACTTC. As protein: CASRSRRDATYEQYF.

This rearrangement joins TRBV7-2 to TRBJ2-7; TRBD2 might be the D (5 bases). V lost 4 bases and J lost 7, with 20 bases in between. This CDR3 has 15 amino acids. Per the germline V gene, CDR1 is SGHTA and CDR2 is FQGNSA. Here the CDR3 DNA reads TGTGCCAGCAGCTCACCACTAGGGTTTCCCAATGAGCAGTACTTC. Translation: CASSSPLGFPNEQYF.